These 32 T cell receptor beta chains originate from one sample sequenced in a study of T cell repertoires in ileal Crohn's disease. TCRdb keeps only in-frame clones here, not all; method: immunoSEQ multiplex PCR. The sample has more than 12,000 clones; approximately 80% are singletons. Time point given: neoterminal ileum biopsy at postoperative endoscopy, about 6 months after surgery. The specimen sequenced was ileal tissue. Source of these receptors: an adult with Crohn's disease.

This chain connects TRBV19 to TRBJ1-5, with D unresolved. The V gene lost 3 bases and the J gene lost 0 bases, with 12 bases spanning the gap. CDR3 size: 16 residues. The V gene's germline CDR1 is LNHDA and CDR2 SQIVND (reference sequence). The CDR3 DNA reads TGTGCCAGTAGTATGTGGAAGGGAAATAGCAATCAGCCCCAGCATTTT. Encoded protein: CASSMWKGNSNQPQHF.

The V and J genes are TRBV11-2 and TRBJ2-7; the match to TRBD1 covers 8 bases. Germline CDR1 is SGHAT and CDR2 is FQNNGV. The CDR3 runs to 15 residues. With V trimmed by 5 bases and J by 7 bases, 13 bases remained unmatched. CDR3 in amino acids: CASSQSGTGAGEQYF. CDR3 DNA sequence: TGTGCCAGCAGCCAGTCCGGGACAGGAGCAGGGGAGCAGTACTTC.

The chain is built from TRBV9 and TRBJ2-1; 8 bases match TRBD2. Germline trimming cut 0 bases from V and 6 bases from J; bases unmatched to any gene: 11. Germline loops: CDR1 SGDLS, CDR2 YYNGEE. The CDR3 is 17 amino acids. The CDR3 spells CASSVGGGGLGGNEQFF. In DNA, the CDR3 is TGTGCCAGCAGCGTAGGAGGAGGGGGACTAGGGGGCAATGAGCAGTTCTTC.

The J gene is TRBJ1-6, the V gene TRBV7-2; D is unresolved. Germline V gene lookup returns CDR1 SGHTA and CDR2 FQGNSA. V dropped 1 base and J dropped 10 bases, with 8 bases sitting between them. This CDR3 has 13 residues. The CDR3 sequence: CASSLGLGSPLHF. The CDR3 DNA sequence: TGTGCCAGCAGCTTAGGGCTAGGGTCACCCCTCCACTTT.

This clone was seen a handful of times. The chain uses TRBV5-1 and TRBJ1-1; unclear D gene. Trimming stripped 4 bases from V and 7 bases from J, with 14 bases between. CDR1 is SGHRS and CDR2 is YFSETQ in the germline V gene. The CDR3 consists of 13 residues. The CDR3 spells CASSPGPEGEAFF. DNA for the CDR3: TGCGCCAGCAGCCCAGGACCCGAGGGTGAAGCTTTCTTT. Full variable domain (rest looked up from reference TRBV5-1 and TRBJ1-1): KAGVTQTPRYLIKTRGQQVTLSCSPISGHRSVSWYQQTPGQGLQFLFEYFSETQRNKGNFPGRFSGRQFSNSRSEMNVSTLELGDSALYLCASSPGPEGEAFFGQGTRLTVV.

As DNA, the CDR3 is TGTGCCAGCAGAGAGGGGGAGTGGGACACTGAAGCTTTCTTT. This encodes CASREGEWDTEAFF. The chain carries TRBV11-1 and TRBJ1-1, with D possibly TRBD1 on 6 matching bases. Trimming left V 6 bases short and J 3 bases short, with 14 bases between. The CDR3 is made up of 14 amino acids. Germline-derived CDR1 and CDR2 are SGHAT and FQDESV (reference sequence). Full variable domain (outside the CDR3, taken from reference TRBV11-1 and TRBJ1-1): EAEVAQSPRYKITEKSQAVAFWCDPISGHATLYWYRQILGQGPELLVQFQDESVVDDSQLPKDRFSAERLKGVDSTLKIQPAELGDSAMYLCASREGEWDTEAFFGQGTRLTVV.

The V call is TRBV5-1, the J call TRBJ1-1; D remains unclear. The CDR3 consists of 14 residues. Trimming shortened V by 0 bases and J by 0 bases, and 6 bases separated the two germline ends. Germline V CDR1 and CDR2: SGHRS, YFSETQ. The CDR3 is CASSLGTVNTEAFF. The CDR3 DNA sequence: TGCGCCAGCAGCTTGGGCACGGTGAACACTGAAGCTTTCTTT.

The CDR3 loop reads CASSLGGNEQTQYF. CDR3 DNA sequence: TGTGCCAGCAGCTTGGGTGGCAATGAGCAGACCCAGTACTTC. V and J are TRBV7-3 and TRBJ2-5; D ambiguous. CDR1 SGHTA and CDR2 FQGTGA come from the germline V gene. V was clipped by 3 bases and J by 6 bases, with 14 bases between them. The CDR3 is 14 residues long. Variable domain in full (rest from reference TRBV7-3 and TRBJ2-5): GAGVSQTPSNKVTEKGKYVELRCDPISGHTALYWYRQSLGQGPEFLIYFQGTGAADDSGLPNDRFFAVRPEGSVSTLKIQRTERGDSAVYLCASSLGGNEQTQYFGPGTRLLVL.

This clone was recorded only once. The chain carries TRBV18 and TRBJ2-5; perhaps TRBD1 as D (5 bases). The CDR3 runs 18 residues. Trimming left V 0 bases short and J 1 base short, with 18 bases between. CDR1 and CDR2 from the germline V gene are KGHSH and LQKENI. In nucleotides, the CDR3 is TGTGCCAGCTCACCACCAGGACAAGGGCCCTTGAGCCAAGAGACCCAGTACTTC. Translating gives CASSPPGQGPLSQETQYF.

In its sample, this clone was seen a few times. V and J are TRBV5-1 and TRBJ1-2; maybe TRBD1 (5 bases). This CDR3 comprises 13 residues. Trimming left V 5 bases short and J 8 bases short, with 16 bases between. Germline CDR1 SGHRS, CDR2 YFSETQ. The CDR3 here is CASRPEGTGGYTF. CDR3 nucleotide sequence: TGCGCCAGCAGGCCGGAAGGGACTGGCGGCTACACCTTC.

The CDR3 spells CAWSPGTLHGELFF. CDR3 nucleotides: TGTGCCTGGAGCCCCGGGACCTTACACGGGGAGCTGTTTTTT. This sequence joins TRBV30 and TRBJ2-2; either TRBD1 or TRBD2 may supply D (5 bases each). The V gene's germline CDR1 is GTSNPN and CDR2 SVGIG (reference sequence). With 3 bases removed from V and 7 bases from J, the gap between germline ends came to 15 bases. The CDR3 has 14 residues.

This rearrangement joins TRBV6-1 to TRBJ1-4; no reliable D call. The CDR3 is made up of 13 amino acids. V was trimmed by 6 bases and J by 3 bases, leaving 8 bases between them. Germline assignment: CDR1 MNHNS and CDR2 SASEGT. CDR3 protein: CASSAGPNEKLFF. The CDR3 nucleotides read TGTGCCAGCAGCGCAGGCCCTAATGAAAAACTGTTTTTT.

This clone has only a few counts. V usage is TRBV7-9 and J usage is TRBJ1-5, with a weak D call TRBD1 (5 bases). Germline CDR1 reads SEHNR; CDR2 reads FQNEAQ (reference sequence). Trimming removed 6 bases from V and 5 bases from J, with 20 bases in between. This CDR3 spans 16 amino acids. This CDR3 is CASSPDGTVAHQPQHF. Here the CDR3 DNA reads TGTGCCAGCAGTCCTGATGGGACGGTGGCACATCAGCCCCAGCATTTT.

This clone was seen a single time. The rearrangement joins TRBV29-1 to TRBJ2-5; 8 bases map to TRBD2. The CDR3 extends over 14 amino acids. In germline, CDR1 is SQVTM, CDR2 ANQGSEA. Trimming cost V 5 bases and J 2 bases; bases outside gene matches: 7. The CDR3 DNA reads TGCAGCGTTACGAAGCGGGAGTGGCAAGAGACCCAGTACTTC. Its translation: CSVTKREWQETQYF.

This clone was detected only a few times. The DNA for the CDR3 is TGTGCCGGGAAAGAGGGACTCAACACCGGGGAGCTGTTTTTT. Its protein product is CAGKEGLNTGELFF. The V and J genes are TRBV19 and TRBJ2-2; TRBD2 might be the D (6 bases). The germline V and J ends were trimmed by 11 bases and 2 bases, with 15 bases remaining between them. The CDR3 is 14 amino acids. From germline, CDR1 is LNHDA and CDR2 SQIVND (reference sequence).

The chain uses TRBV4-3 and TRBJ1-2, with D perhaps matching TRBD1 (6 bases). V dropped 2 bases and J dropped 4 bases, with 11 bases sitting between them. CDR3 size: 14 residues. Per the germline V gene, CDR1 is LGHNA and CDR2 is YSLEER. CDR3: CASSQHTGIYGYTF. The CDR3 nucleotides are TGCGCCAGCAGCCAACATACAGGGATCTATGGCTACACCTTC.

The chain is built from TRBV5-1 and TRBJ2-1; D unresolved. The germline CDR1 and CDR2 sequences are SGHRS and YFSETQ. Trimming removed 3 bases at V and 6 bases at J, with 22 bases between. The CDR3 sequence is 17 residues long. The CDR3 DNA follows: TGCGCCAGCAGCTCCGGTATCGGCACCGGTTTAGGCAATGAGCAGTTCTTC. This encodes CASSSGIGTGLGNEQFF.

The V call is TRBV4-3, the J call TRBJ1-1, with 7 bases fitting TRBD1. V lost 2 bases and J lost 1; bases outside the gene matches: 10. CDR1 LGHNA and CDR2 YSLEER come from the germline V gene. This CDR3 is 17 amino acids long. CDR3 in DNA: TGCGCCAGCAGCCAAAGACACAGGGGTAGCGAGAACACTGAAGCTTTCTTT. Its translation is CASSQRHRGSENTEAFF.

This clone is medium-sized. The chain carries TRBV5-1 and TRBJ2-7; possibly TRBD1 or TRBD2 for D (5 bases each). The germline V gene encodes CDR1 SGHRS and CDR2 YFSETQ. V was cut by 0 bases and J by 0 bases, with 13 bases left in between. This CDR3 region has 16 residues. This CDR3 is CASSLDGTTGSYEQYF. CDR3 bases: TGCGCCAGCAGCTTGGATGGGACCACCGGCTCCTACGAGCAGTACTTC.

The chain links TRBV19 to TRBJ1-5; 7 nucleotides align to TRBD1. This CDR3 comprises 14 residues. Germline V gives CDR1 LNHDA, CDR2 SQIVND (reference sequence). The junction had 4 bases not matched to a gene; V was cut back by 4 bases and J by 4 bases. CDR3 nucleotide sequence: TGTGCCAGTAGTACCACACAGGGGAATCAGCCCCAGCATTTT. Protein: CASSTTQGNQPQHF.

The rearrangement links TRBV7-3 to TRBJ2-5, with 9 bases aligning to TRBD2. Germline V gene sequence: CDR1 SGHTA, CDR2 FQGTGA. The CDR3 sequence is 15 residues long. V lost 0 bases and J lost 3; bases outside the gene matches: 2. CDR3 bases: TGTGCCAGCAGCTTAACGGGACTAGCTGAAGAGACCCAGTACTTC. Encoded protein: CASSLTGLAEETQYF.

This chain connects TRBV5-1 to TRBJ2-7, with 12 bases identical to TRBD2. Trimming removed 5 bases from V and 6 bases from J; junction bases left unmatched: 0. The CDR3 length is 12 residues. Germline values: CDR1 SGHRS, CDR2 YFSETQ. The CDR3 reads CASRGLAGEQYF. The CDR3 DNA is TGCGCCAGCAGGGGACTAGCGGGCGAGCAGTACTTC.

The chain is built from TRBV19 and TRBJ2-7; TRBD1 matches at 8 bases. Germline V CDR1 and CDR2: LNHDA, SQIVND (reference sequence). CDR3 length: 14 amino acids. V gave up 3 bases and J gave up 3 bases; unmatched junction bases: 4. CDR3 sequence (DNA): TGTGCCAGTAGTATGGGGGACAGGATCTACGAGCAGTACTTC. Amino acid sequence: CASSMGDRIYEQYF.

The chain joins TRBV6-5 to TRBJ2-7, with 7 bases that match TRBD1. This CDR3 is 12 amino acids long. V was pared by 6 bases and J by 3 bases, with 2 bases of the junction left unmatched. From germline, CDR1 is MNHEY and CDR2 SVGAGI. The CDR3, as DNA: TGTGCCAGCAGACAGGGGAACTACGAGCAGTACTTC. Amino acid sequence: CASRQGNYEQYF.

This sequence joins TRBV7-9 and TRBJ1-2, with D perhaps TRBD1 (6 bases). CDR1 and CDR2 from the germline V gene are SEHNR and FQNEAQ (reference sequence). Trimming cost V 2 bases and J 7 bases, with 14 bases left between them. There are 14 residues in the CDR3. The CDR3 bases are TGTGCCAGCAGCTTATCGCCAGGGGAACGTGGCTACACCTTC. Amino acids: CASSLSPGERGYTF.

The chain combines TRBV9 with TRBJ2-1; 9 nucleotides agree with TRBD1. CDR1 SGDLS and CDR2 YYNGEE come from the germline V gene. The CDR3 has 16 residues. V dropped 3 bases and J dropped 3; count of bases not matched to a gene: 7. In DNA, the CDR3 is TGTGCCAGCAGCGGGCGACAGGGGGAAGTCTACAATGAGCAGTTCTTC. It yields the protein CASSGRQGEVYNEQFF.

V and J are TRBV7-3 and TRBJ2-3, with 8 bases lining up with TRBD1. CDR1 is SGHTA, CDR2 FQGTGA, per germline. This CDR3 comprises 16 residues. V gave up 10 bases and J gave up 0 bases; unmatched junction bases: 12. The CDR3 region has the DNA TGTGCCACCCACCCAGGGGGCTCGACTAGCACAGATACGCAGTATTTT. Translated: CATHPGGSTSTDTQYF.

Only a few counts were recorded for this clone. J is TRBJ1-5 and V is TRBV9; possible D gene TRBD1, 6 bases. Germline V gene lookup returns CDR1 SGDLS and CDR2 YYNGEE. The CDR3 is 15 residues long. V was cut by 0 bases and J by 4 bases, with 11 bases left in between. The CDR3 loop is CASSVEGGENQPQHF. The CDR3 DNA reads TGTGCCAGCAGCGTAGAGGGGGGGGAGAATCAGCCCCAGCATTTT.

The gene calls are TRBV19 and TRBJ2-3; D ambiguous. The V end was cut by 1 base, the J end by 2 bases, with 10 bases between. The CDR3 is 15 amino acids. Germline V gene lookup returns CDR1 LNHDA and CDR2 SQIVND (reference sequence). The CDR3 sequence is CASSIAPGPTDTQYF. In nucleotides, the CDR3 is TGTGCCAGTAGTATAGCCCCCGGGCCCACAGATACGCAGTATTTT.

In its sample, this clone was seen a few times. This chain connects TRBV30 to TRBJ1-1, with TRBD1 matching 7 bases. This CDR3 region has 14 residues. Trimming removed 8 bases from V and 0 bases from J; junction bases left unmatched: 9. Germline V gene sequence: CDR1 GTSNPN, CDR2 SVGIG (reference sequence). In nucleotides, the CDR3 is TGTGCCCTGGCAGGGGGTCCTATGAACACTGAAGCTTTCTTT. This gives the protein CALAGGPMNTEAFF. The full variable domain, with the rest looked up from reference TRBV30 and TRBJ1-1, is SQTIHQWPATLVQPVGSPLSLECTVEGTSNPNLYWYRQAAGRGLQLLFYSVGIGQISSEVPQNLSASRPQDRQFILSSKKLLLSDSGFYLCALAGGPMNTEAFFGQGTRLTVV.

V usage is TRBV27 and J usage is TRBJ1-1; a weak D match, TRBD1 (6 bases). Trimming took off 8 bases at V and 0 bases at J, with 13 bases between the two ends. CDR1 MNHEY and CDR2 SMNVEV come from the germline V gene (reference sequence). The CDR3 runs to 14 residues. The CDR3 DNA reads as TGTGCCAGCGGGACCGGACAGTTGAACACTGAAGCTTTCTTT. Its translation: CASGTGQLNTEAFF.

This clone is a singleton in its sample. CDR3 protein: CASTLGVTKNIQYF. CDR3 nucleotide sequence: TGTGCCAGCACCTTGGGGGTTACCAAAAACATTCAGTACTTC. This rearrangement joins TRBV28 to TRBJ2-4, with D possibly being TRBD1 or TRBD2 (5 bases each). This CDR3 region has 14 residues. CDR1 is MDHEN and CDR2 is SYDVKM in the germline V gene. Trimming removed 7 bases from V and 2 bases from J, with 12 bases in between.